The T cell receptor (beta chain) under discussion was sequenced for a study of regulatory T cells in long-lasting Graves disease. This clonotype was counted at least ten times. Time point reported: newly diagnosed GD, antithyroid drugs for less than 3 months. Extracted RNA from PBMCs served as the source of the TCR library. The V gene end was trimmed by 6 bases and the J gene end by 0 bases; junction bases not matched to a gene: 6. The CDR3 totals 16 residues. Germline-derived CDR1 and CDR2 are MNHNS and SASEGT. Relying on iRepertoire HTBI primers and Arm-PCR of CDR3 regions, the team built TCR beta libraries. Under the authors' procedure: The study identified roughly 59 TRBV and approximately 15 TRBJ segments across samples. TCRdb reanalysed the multiplex PCR reads using MiXCR and keeps one entry per CDR3 protein. TCRdb's processing, not the authors', yielded these V and J calls. The table lists some 500,000 distinct CDR3 sequences, roughly 15% of them singletons.

Another study also made use of these data, one on T cells in Graves' hyperthyroidism and ophthalmopathy. This second report adds: Researchers barred patients who had uncontrolled infection, other autoimmune disease, pregnancy or lactation. When the TCR CDR3 underwent first-round RT-PCR, the HTBI primer set was used.

This material consisted of peripheral blood mononuclear cells (PBMCs), taken at new diagnosis, from a patient treated with antithyroid drugs. The chain has TRBV6-1 and TRBJ2-2, with 8 bases matching TRBD1. The receptor was derived from a woman aged 40-60 years with Graves disease. CDR3 DNA sequence: TGTGCCAGCAGAGACCTGGGACAGGCGAACACCGGGGAGCTGTTTTTT. Amino acid sequence: CASRDLGQANTGELFF.